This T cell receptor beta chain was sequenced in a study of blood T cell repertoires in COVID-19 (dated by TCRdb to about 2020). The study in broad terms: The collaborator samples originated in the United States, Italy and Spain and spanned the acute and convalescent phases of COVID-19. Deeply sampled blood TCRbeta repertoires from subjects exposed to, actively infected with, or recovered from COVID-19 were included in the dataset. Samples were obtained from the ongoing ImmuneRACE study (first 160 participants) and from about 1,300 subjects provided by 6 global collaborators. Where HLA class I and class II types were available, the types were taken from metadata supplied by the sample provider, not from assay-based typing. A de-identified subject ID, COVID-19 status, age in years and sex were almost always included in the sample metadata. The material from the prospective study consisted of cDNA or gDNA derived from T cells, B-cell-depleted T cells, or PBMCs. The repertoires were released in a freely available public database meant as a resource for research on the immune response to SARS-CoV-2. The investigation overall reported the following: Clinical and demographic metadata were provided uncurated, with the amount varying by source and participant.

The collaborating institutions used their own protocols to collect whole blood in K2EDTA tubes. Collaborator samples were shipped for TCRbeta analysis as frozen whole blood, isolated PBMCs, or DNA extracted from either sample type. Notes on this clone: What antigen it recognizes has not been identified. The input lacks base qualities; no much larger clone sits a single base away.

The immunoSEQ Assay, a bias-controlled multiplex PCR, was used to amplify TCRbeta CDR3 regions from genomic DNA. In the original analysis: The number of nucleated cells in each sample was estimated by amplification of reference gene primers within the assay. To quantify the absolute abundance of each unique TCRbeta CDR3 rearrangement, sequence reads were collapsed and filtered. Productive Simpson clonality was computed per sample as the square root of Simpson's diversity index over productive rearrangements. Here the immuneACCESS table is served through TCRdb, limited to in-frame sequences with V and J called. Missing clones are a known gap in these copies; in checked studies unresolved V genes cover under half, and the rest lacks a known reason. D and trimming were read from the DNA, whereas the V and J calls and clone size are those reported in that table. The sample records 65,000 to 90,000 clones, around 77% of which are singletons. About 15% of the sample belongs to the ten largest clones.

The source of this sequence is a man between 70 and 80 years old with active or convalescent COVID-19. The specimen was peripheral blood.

This receptor has the CDR3 CASSLQGTDSEKLFF. The DNA sequence follows: TGTGCCAGCAGCTTACAAGGGACGGACAGTGAAAAACTGTTTTTT. The chain is assembled from TRBV11-1 and TRBJ1-4; perhaps TRBD1 is the D gene, with 6 bases matching. At the junction V is shortened by 2 bases and J by 7 bases, with 14 bases in between. CDR1 and CDR2 were assigned from the germline V gene (reference sequence) as SGHAT and FQDESV. There are 15 amino acids in the CDR3, from cysteine to phenylalanine inclusive. The DNA shown is the 45-base CDR3, in frame from base 1.